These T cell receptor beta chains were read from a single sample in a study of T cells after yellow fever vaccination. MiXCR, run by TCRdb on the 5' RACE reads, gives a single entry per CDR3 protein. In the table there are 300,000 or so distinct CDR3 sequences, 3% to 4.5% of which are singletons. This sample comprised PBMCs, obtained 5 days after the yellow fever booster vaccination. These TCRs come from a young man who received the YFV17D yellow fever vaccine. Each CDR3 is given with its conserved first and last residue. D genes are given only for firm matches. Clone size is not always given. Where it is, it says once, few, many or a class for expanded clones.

CDR3aa: CASSLATHQPQHF; CDR3nt: TGTGCCAGCAGCTTAGCGACTCATCAGCCCCAGCATTTT; d_gene: -; abundance: -; j_gene: TRBJ1-5; v_gene: TRBV7-2
CDR3aa: CATQGTPYNQPQHF; CDR3nt: TGTGCCACCCAGGGGACACCCTACAATCAGCCCCAGCATTTT; d_gene: -; abundance: many; j_gene: TRBJ1-5; v_gene: TRBV19
CDR3aa: CASSQDRRETQYF; CDR3nt: TGTGCCAGCAGCCAAGATCGACGGGAGACCCAGTACTTC; d_gene: -; abundance: many; j_gene: TRBJ2-5; v_gene: TRBV4-3
CDR3aa: CASSFGGARSFEYF; CDR3nt: TGCGCCAGCAGCTTCGGGGGGGCGAGAAGTTTTGAGTACTTC; d_gene: TRBD2; abundance: few; j_gene: TRBJ2-5; v_gene: TRBV5-1
CDR3aa: CSVEPDIGGGYTF; CDR3nt: TGCAGCGTTGAACCGGACATAGGCGGTGGCTACACCTTC; d_gene: -; abundance: few; j_gene: TRBJ1-2; v_gene: TRBV29-1
CDR3aa: CASSQDQGTVSQPQHF; CDR3nt: TGCGCCAGCAGCCAAGATCAAGGGACAGTTTCTCAGCCCCAGCATTTT; d_gene: TRBD1; abundance: few; j_gene: TRBJ1-5; v_gene: TRBV4-1
CDR3aa: CSAREWGLSSYNEQFF; CDR3nt: TGCAGTGCTAGAGAATGGGGACTTAGCTCCTACAATGAGCAGTTCTTC; d_gene: -; abundance: -; j_gene: TRBJ2-1; v_gene: TRBV20-1
CDR3aa: CSARGDRYSNQPQHF; CDR3nt: TGCAGTGCTAGGGGCGACAGGTATAGCAATCAGCCCCAGCATTTT; d_gene: -; abundance: few; j_gene: TRBJ1-5; v_gene: TRBV20-1
CDR3aa: CASGGGAGELFF; CDR3nt: TGTGCCAGCGGGGGGGGTGCCGGGGAGCTGTTTTTT; d_gene: TRBD2; abundance: many; j_gene: TRBJ2-2; v_gene: TRBV28
CDR3aa: CASRPTGDQPQHF; CDR3nt: TGTGCCAGCAGACCGACAGGGGATCAGCCCCAGCATTTT; d_gene: TRBD1; abundance: -; j_gene: TRBJ1-5; v_gene: TRBV7-2
CDR3aa: CASSAPNRETQYF; CDR3nt: TGTGCCAGCAGTGCTCCAAATCGAGAGACCCAGTACTTC; d_gene: -; abundance: many; j_gene: TRBJ2-5; v_gene: TRBV25-1
CDR3aa: CAISDWRRGYEGYTF; CDR3nt: TGTGCCATCAGTGATTGGCGGCGAGGATACGAAGGCTACACCTTC; d_gene: -; abundance: -; j_gene: TRBJ1-2; v_gene: TRBV10-3